The next 25 T cell receptor beta chains were all read from a single sample in a study of cytomegalovirus exposure and HLA in healthy donors. 60 Vbeta and 13 Jbeta primers were used in PCR. Measured with immunoSEQ multiplex PCR; TCRdb has only the in-frame clones, and not every one. The table shows about 200,000 clones, with around 85% occurring only once. The sequenced sample consisted of PBMCs. The receptors were sampled from a girl aged 2-10 years in good health and CMV-seronegative.

This clone came up a few times. The CDR3 bases are TGTGCCCCCCTCGTCCCGAGACAGGGTGGATCTAGCGGGAGGGCCACTAAGTCCTACGAGCAGTACTTC. This sequence encodes CAPLVPRQGGSSGRATKSYEQYF. This chain links TRBV30 with TRBJ2-7, with 12 nucleotides matching TRBD2. J lost 1 base, V lost 8 bases, and 33 bases had no gene match. There are 23 residues in the CDR3. CDR1 and CDR2 (germline): GTSNPN, SVGIG (reference sequence).

The chain joins TRBV14 to TRBJ2-1; 12 positions agree with TRBD2. Germline assignment: CDR1 SGHDN and CDR2 FVKESK. There are 18 residues in the CDR3. V shed 3 bases and J 6 bases; nucleotides not matched to a gene: 12. CDR3 in amino acids: CASSHETSGGPYANEQFF. CDR3 coding DNA: TGTGCCAGCAGCCACGAAACTAGCGGGGGGCCCTATGCCAATGAGCAGTTCTTC.

The chain uses TRBV5-6 and TRBJ1-5, with D perhaps matching TRBD1 (5 bases). The CDR3 is 14 residues long. CDR1 is SGHDT, CDR2 YYEEEE, per germline. Trimming left V 3 bases short and J 6 bases short, with 13 bases between. This chain's CDR3 is CASSSAGRGQPQHF. Written as DNA, the CDR3 is TGTGCCAGCAGCTCGGCGGGGCGAGGTCAGCCCCAGCATTTT. Full variable domain (outside the CDR3, taken from reference TRBV5-6 and TRBJ1-5): DAGVTQSPTHLIKTRGQQVTLRCSPKSGHDTVSWYQQALGQGPQFIFQYYEEEERQRGNFPDRFSGHQFPNYSSELNVNALLLGDSALYLCASSSAGRGQPQHFGDGTRLSIL.

The chain has TRBV7-9 and TRBJ2-1; 9 bases are a match to TRBD1. This CDR3 spans 15 amino acids. Germline CDR1 and CDR2: SEHNR and FQNEAQ (reference sequence). The trim removed 5 bases at V and 5 bases at J, leaving 7 bases unmatched. The CDR3 sequence: CASSGGQGLNNEQFF. The CDR3 region has the DNA TGTGCCAGCAGCGGGGGACAGGGTCTGAACAATGAGCAGTTCTTC.

The gene calls are TRBV30 and TRBJ2-2, with 10 bases fitting TRBD1. The junction had 7 bases not matched to a gene; V was cut back by 6 bases and J by 3 bases. The germline gives CDR1 GTSNPN, CDR2 SVGIG (reference sequence). The CDR3 runs to 15 residues. The CDR3 region has the DNA TGTGCCTGCAGAACCGGGACAGGGGACACCGGGGAGCTGTTTTTT. Its protein product is CACRTGTGDTGELFF.

This rearrangement joins TRBV7-9 to TRBJ2-3; 8 bases agree with TRBD2. The junction had 2 bases not matched to a gene; V was cut back by 5 bases and J by 1 base. Germline assignment: CDR1 SEHNR and CDR2 FQNEAQ (reference sequence). This CDR3 contains 14 residues. This CDR3 reads CASSRAGGTDTQYF. CDR3 in DNA: TGTGCCAGCAGCCGAGCGGGAGGCACAGATACGCAGTATTTT.

The genes are TRBV27 and TRBJ1-1, with a tentative D call TRBD1 (6 bases). From germline, CDR1 is MNHEY and CDR2 SMNVEV (reference sequence). Trimming stripped 0 bases from V and 3 bases from J, with 8 bases between. The CDR3 has 14 amino acids. CDR3 region: CASSLSGGDTEAFF. CDR3 nucleotides: TGTGCCAGCAGTTTATCAGGGGGGGACACTGAAGCTTTCTTT.

The gene calls are TRBV6-4 and TRBJ2-2; the match to TRBD2 covers 9 bases. J gave up 3 bases and V 4 bases, and 0 bases lay outside the gene matches. Germline CDR1 is MRHNA and CDR2 is SNTAGT. The length of the CDR3 is 14 residues. The CDR3 DNA follows: TGTGCCAGCAGTGTAGCGGGAGACACCGGGGAGCTGTTTTTT. It is translated as CASSVAGDTGELFF.

The gene calls are TRBV5-6 and TRBJ1-4; D remains unclear. The V end lost 2 bases, the J end lost 8 bases, and 7 bases lay between the germline ends. CDR1 is SGHDT and CDR2 is YYEEEE in the germline V gene. The CDR3 loop spans 12 amino acids. The CDR3 reads CASSLPGEKLFF. The CDR3 bases are TGTGCCAGCAGCTTACCGGGGGAAAAACTGTTTTTT.

The V call is TRBV29-1, the J call TRBJ2-5; TRBD2 agrees at 9 bases. Germline V CDR1 and CDR2: SQVTM, ANQGSEA. The CDR3 totals 15 residues. With V trimmed by 3 bases and J by 0 bases, 5 bases remained unmatched. The CDR3 nucleotides read TGCAGCGTTGAGAGTAGCGGGAGCTACCAAGAGACCCAGTACTTC. Translated: CSVESSGSYQETQYF.

The chain recombines TRBV28 with TRBJ2-7; possible D gene TRBD1, 5 bases. The CDR3 is 13 residues long. Germline V gene sequence: CDR1 MDHEN, CDR2 SYDVKM. V lost 2 bases and J lost 3, with 8 bases in between. CDR3 loop: CASSLHRIYEQYF. In nucleotides, the CDR3 is TGTGCCAGCAGTTTACACAGGATCTACGAGCAGTACTTC.

The chain links TRBV7-9 to TRBJ1-3; maybe TRBD1 (5 bases). This CDR3 spans 14 amino acids. Germline CDR1 and CDR2: SEHNR and FQNEAQ (reference sequence). Between the trimmed V and J ends, which lost 4 bases and 3 bases, there was a span of 10 bases. CDR3 bases: TGTGCCAGCAGCTGGGTCAGGGTTGGAAACACCATATATTTT. It translates to CASSWVRVGNTIYF. The complete variable domain, with remaining parts taken from reference TRBV7-9 and TRBJ1-3, reads DTGVSQNPRHKITKRGQNVTFRCDPISEHNRLYWYRQTLGQGPEFLTYFQNEAQLEKSRLLSDRFSAERPKGSFSTLEIQRTEQGDSAMYLCASSWVRVGNTIYFGEGSWLTVV.

The table lists this clone with a few counts. Other nucleotide sequences in the sample specify the same CDR3. V gene TRBV6-4 combines with J gene TRBJ1-1; 11 bases line up with TRBD1. Germline-derived CDR1 and CDR2 are MRHNA and SNTAGT. Germline trimming cut 5 bases from V and 4 bases from J; bases unmatched to any gene: 3. The CDR3 has 14 amino acids. CDR3 coding DNA: TGTGCCAGCAGTCCTGGGACAGGGGGCACTGAAGCTTTCTTT. Its translation is CASSPGTGGTEAFF.

As DNA, the CDR3 is TGTGCCAGCAGCGTAGACGCGGGGGGCACAGATACGCAGTATTTT. Its translation: CASSVDAGGTDTQYF. The V gene is TRBV9, the J gene TRBJ2-3; the match to TRBD2 covers 7 bases. With 0 bases clipped from V and 1 base from J, the junction kept 2 bases outside the gene matches. CDR3 length equals 15 residues. Germline CDR1 reads SGDLS; CDR2 reads YYNGEE.

V and J are TRBV9 and TRBJ1-1; D may be TRBD1 (6 bases). Germline CDR1 reads SGDLS; CDR2 reads YYNGEE. The CDR3 has 16 residues. Between the trimmed V and J ends, which lost 0 bases and 0 bases, there was a span of 12 bases. The CDR3 DNA reads as TGTGCCAGCAGCGTAGCTAGGGGGATCATGAACACTGAAGCTTTCTTT. Encoded protein: CASSVARGIMNTEAFF.

The chain recombines TRBV10-2 with TRBJ2-7; no definite D call. The germline V gene has CDR1 WSHSY and CDR2 SAAADI. Trimming left V 8 bases short and J 3 bases short, with 20 bases between. The CDR3 covers 15 residues. The CDR3 sequence: CASGRVYQIGYEQYF. CDR3 coding DNA: TGCGCCAGCGGTCGTGTTTACCAGATTGGCTACGAGCAGTACTTC.

This clone appeared once. The J gene is TRBJ2-7, the V gene TRBV11-1, with D maybe TRBD2 (6 bases). The CDR3 runs to 17 residues. V was cut by 0 bases and J by 2 bases, with 17 bases left in between. CDR1 is SGHAT, CDR2 FQDESV, per germline (reference sequence). CDR3 nucleotides: TGTGCCAGCAGCTTAGCGGGGGGACTTTCCCAGACCTACGAGCAGTACTTC. Translated: CASSLAGGLSQTYEQYF.

This chain connects TRBV4-2 to TRBJ2-3, with TRBD2 matching 13 bases. This CDR3 has 18 residues. The V gene's germline CDR1 is LGHNA and CDR2 YNFKEQ. J was trimmed by 6 bases and V by 0 bases; bases with no gene match: 9. CDR3 in amino acids: CASSQDPRTSGSSDTQYF. The CDR3 bases are TGTGCCAGCAGCCAAGATCCCCGGACTAGCGGGAGCTCTGATACGCAGTATTTT.

This clone was seen a few times. V and J are TRBV19 and TRBJ1-5; no reliable D call. Germline CDR1 is LNHDA and CDR2 is SQIVND (reference sequence). This CDR3 contains 13 residues. Trimming cost V 6 bases and J 5 bases, with 11 bases left between them. This CDR3 reads CASRSTLDQPQHF. CDR3 DNA: TGTGCCAGTAGGTCAACTTTGGATCAGCCCCAGCATTTT.

This clone appeared a few times. The chain is built from TRBV6-1 and TRBJ2-1, with D possibly being TRBD1 (5 bases). V gave up 4 bases and J gave up 6 bases, with 13 bases separating them. Germline V lookup: CDR1 MNHNS, CDR2 SASEGT. The CDR3 runs to 14 residues. The CDR3 protein is CASSGQGVINEQFF. The CDR3 coding sequence is TGTGCCAGCAGTGGCCAAGGGGTAATCAATGAGCAGTTCTTC.

This CDR3 is CASNPGQGVNGYTF. CDR3 coding DNA: TGTGCCAGCAACCCGGGACAGGGGGTTAATGGCTACACCTTC. V gene TRBV6-1 combines with J gene TRBJ1-2, with TRBD1 matching 11 bases. V trimming: 7 bases; J trimming: 6 bases; junction bases outside the gene matches: 7. The CDR3 spans 14 residues. The germline V gene has CDR1 MNHNS and CDR2 SASEGT.

V gene TRBV6-5 combines with J gene TRBJ1-6; 7 bases are a match to TRBD1. This CDR3 is 14 amino acids long. The germline gives CDR1 MNHEY, CDR2 SVGAGI. Trimming cost V 5 bases and J 8 bases; bases outside gene matches: 6. The CDR3: CASSHDRDDSPLHF. The CDR3 nucleotides read TGTGCCAGCAGTCACGACAGGGACGATTCACCCCTCCACTTT.

This clone was picked up one time. The rearrangement links TRBV18 to TRBJ2-2, with unresolved D. V lost 3 bases and J 1 base, leaving 6 bases between the germline ends. The CDR3 runs to 14 residues. Germline V gives CDR1 KGHSH, CDR2 LQKENI. CDR3 bases: TGTGCCAGCTCACCGGAGAGGAACACCGGGGAGCTGTTTTTT. Its protein product is CASSPERNTGELFF. Filled out from reference TRBV18 and TRBJ2-2, the complete variable domain reads NAGVMQNPRHLVRRRGQEARLRCSPMKGHSHVYWYRQLPEEGLKFMVYLQKENIIDESGMPKERFSAEFPKEGPSILRIQQVVRGDSAAYFCASSPERNTGELFFGEGSRLTVL.

This clone was recorded a few times. The rearrangement links TRBV6-1 to TRBJ2-1; possible D gene TRBD2, 5 bases. This CDR3 has 14 residues. Germline V gene sequence: CDR1 MNHNS, CDR2 SASEGT. V was clipped by 3 bases and J by 3 bases, with 9 bases between them. The CDR3 sequence is CASSDGVGYNEQFF. CDR3 DNA sequence: TGTGCCAGCAGTGACGGGGTCGGCTACAATGAGCAGTTCTTC.

Note on this clone: Other DNA sequences in the sample encode the same CDR3. J is TRBJ1-2 and V is TRBV5-6, with D unresolved. Between the trimmed V and J ends, which lost 1 base and 0 bases, there was a span of 7 bases. This CDR3 contains 14 residues. Germline V gene data show CDR1 as SGHDT and CDR2 as YYEEEE. The CDR3 nucleotides are TGTGCCAGCAGCTTGCCCGGGGCTAACTATGGCTACACCTTC. Encoded protein: CASSLPGANYGYTF.